These 3 T cell receptor beta chains were all obtained from the same sample, sequenced in a study of blood T cell repertoires in COVID-19. Repertoires were generated with immunoSEQ multiplex PCR, while TCRdb's copy carries only in-frame clones and drops some. The sample holds tens of thousands of clones, approximately 82% seen once. Sequencing was carried out using peripheral blood. These receptors all come from a man between 45 and 60 years old with active or convalescent COVID-19.

This clone was detected only a few times. The chain joins TRBV5-1 to TRBJ2-5; no clear D. CDR1 is SGHRS and CDR2 is YFSETQ in the germline V gene. Trimming took off 5 bases at V and 0 bases at J, with 8 bases between the two ends. This CDR3 is built from 13 residues. CDR3 sequence: CASSHNNQETQYF. The CDR3 DNA reads TGCGCCAGCAGTCACAACAACCAAGAGACCCAGTACTTC.

The V and J genes are TRBV18 and TRBJ2-5; 8 bases line up with TRBD2. This CDR3 contains 14 residues. Germline V gene data show CDR1 as KGHSH and CDR2 as LQKENI. After removal of 4 bases from V and 0 bases from J, the junction contained 1 base not matched to a gene. As DNA, the CDR3 is TGTGCCAGCTCACGTAGCGGGGACCAAGAGACCCAGTACTTC. Amino acids: CASSRSGDQETQYF. Drawing the rest from reference TRBV18 and TRBJ2-5, the complete variable domain is NAGVMQNPRHLVRRRGQEARLRCSPMKGHSHVYWYRQLPEEGLKFMVYLQKENIIDESGMPKERFSAEFPKEGPSILRIQQVVRGDSAAYFCASSRSGDQETQYFGPGTRLLVL.

The chain joins TRBV27 to TRBJ1-6; a possible D gene is TRBD1 (6 bases). V gave up 6 bases and J gave up 6 bases, with 12 bases separating them. This CDR3 comprises 14 residues. In germline, CDR1 is MNHEY, CDR2 SMNVEV (reference sequence). CDR3 coding DNA: TGTGCCAGCAGCTATACAGGGATTAATTCACCCCTCCACTTT. Translated: CASSYTGINSPLHF.